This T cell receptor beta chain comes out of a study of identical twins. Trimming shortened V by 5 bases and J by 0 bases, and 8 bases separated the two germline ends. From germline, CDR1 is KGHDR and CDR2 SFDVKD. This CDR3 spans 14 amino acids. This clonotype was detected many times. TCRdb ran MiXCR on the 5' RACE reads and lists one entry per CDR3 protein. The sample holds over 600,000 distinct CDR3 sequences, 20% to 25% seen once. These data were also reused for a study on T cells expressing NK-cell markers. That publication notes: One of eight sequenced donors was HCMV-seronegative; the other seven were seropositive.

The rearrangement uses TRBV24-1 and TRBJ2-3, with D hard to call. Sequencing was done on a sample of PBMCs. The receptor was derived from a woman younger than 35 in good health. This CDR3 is CATSGSASTDTQYF. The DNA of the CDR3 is TGTGCCACCAGTGGATCTGCCAGCACAGATACGCAGTATTTT.